These 30 T cell receptor beta chains were all obtained from the same sample, sequenced in a study of T cell responses to AZD1222 COVID-19 vaccine. Measured with immunoSEQ multiplex PCR; TCRdb has only the in-frame clones, and not every one. The sample yields under 170,000 clones, 94% seen once. The sequenced sample was peripheral blood, obtained on day 0 of AZD1222 vaccination. Receptors were obtained from an adult in good health.

The chain combines TRBV2 with TRBJ2-7, with D perhaps matching TRBD1 (6 bases). The CDR3 is 13 amino acids. Trimming cost V 5 bases and J 3 bases, with 11 bases left between them. Germline V gene data show CDR1 as SNHLY and CDR2 as FYNNEI. The CDR3 loop is CASSPDRNYEQYV. In DNA, the CDR3 is TGTGCCAGCAGTCCAGACAGGAACTACGAGCAGTACGTC.

The chain carries TRBV29-1 and TRBJ2-3, with 8 nucleotides matching TRBD1. Trimming removed 2 bases from V and 4 bases from J; junction bases left unmatched: 5. The CDR3 has 14 residues. Germline V gene data show CDR1 as SQVTM and CDR2 as ANQGSEA. CDR3 residues: CSVEPGTGSDTQYF. CDR3 nucleotides: TGCAGCGTTGAACCCGGGACAGGATCAGATACGCAGTATTTT.

The chain couples TRBV30 to TRBJ1-6, with 10 nucleotides matching TRBD1. The V and J ends lost 2 bases and 5 bases, in that order; junction bases with no gene match: 3. This CDR3 is built from 15 residues. Germline V gene lookup returns CDR1 GTSNPN and CDR2 SVGIG (reference sequence). CDR3: CAWSYGQGDNSPLHF. CDR3 in DNA: TGTGCCTGGAGTTATGGACAGGGGGATAATTCACCCCTCCACTTT.

A single count supports this clone. The V gene is TRBV25-1, the J gene TRBJ2-1; 7 bases agree with TRBD2. The germline V gene has CDR1 MGHDK and CDR2 SYGVNS. Unmatched junction bases numbered 6, after V lost 7 bases and J lost 3 bases. This CDR3 is 14 amino acids long. CDR3 coding DNA: TGTGCCAGCATGGCTAGCGGAATCTACAATGAGCAGTTCTTC. Its protein is CASMASGIYNEQFF.

The rearrangement uses TRBV5-1 and TRBJ2-3; 7 bases agree with TRBD2. V gave up 4 bases and J gave up 0 bases; unmatched junction bases: 5. This CDR3 is 15 amino acids long. Germline assignment: CDR1 SGHRS and CDR2 YFSETQ. The CDR3 DNA reads as TGCGCCAGCAGCAAAAGCGGGGTTAGCACAGATACGCAGTATTTT. This encodes CASSKSGVSTDTQYF. The entire variable domain, with the rest obtained from reference TRBV5-1 and TRBJ2-3, is as follows: KAGVTQTPRYLIKTRGQQVTLSCSPISGHRSVSWYQQTPGQGLQFLFEYFSETQRNKGNFPGRFSGRQFSNSRSEMNVSTLELGDSALYLCASSKSGVSTDTQYFGPGTRLTVL.

The chain has TRBV24-1 and TRBJ2-7; D is unresolved. V was shortened by 3 bases and J by 5 bases, with 13 bases between the two germline ends. This CDR3 region has 14 residues. From germline, CDR1 is KGHDR and CDR2 SFDVKD. CDR3 coding DNA: TGTGCCACCAGTGATGGGGTGAGCTGGAACGAGCAGTACGTC. Its translation is CATSDGVSWNEQYV.

This clone was recorded a few times. This chain joins TRBV6-5 and TRBJ1-2; D unresolved. Trimming cost V 2 bases and J 4 bases, with 8 bases left between them. CDR1 and CDR2 from the germline V gene are MNHEY and SVGAGI. This CDR3 region has 13 residues. The CDR3 sequence: CASSYPGFYGYTF. CDR3 DNA: TGTGCCAGCAGTTACCCGGGGTTCTATGGCTACACCTTC.

The rearrangement joins TRBV19 to TRBJ1-2; unclear D gene. This CDR3 is built from 12 residues. In germline, CDR1 is LNHDA, CDR2 SQIVND (reference sequence). Trimming shortened V by 5 bases and J by 3 bases, and 7 bases separated the two germline ends. The CDR3: CASSGGYYGYTF. The DNA of the CDR3 is TGTGCCAGTAGTGGAGGGTACTATGGCTACACCTTC.

The gene calls are TRBV7-6 and TRBJ1-2; possible D gene TRBD1, 5 bases. CDR3 length: 15 residues. From germline, CDR1 is SGHVS and CDR2 FNYEAQ. Trimming stripped 5 bases from V and 4 bases from J, with 17 bases between. In nucleotides, the CDR3 is TGTGCCAGCAGCCGAACTTCAAGGGACGCCTATGGCTACACCTTC. Translated, it gives CASSRTSRDAYGYTF.

The CDR3 DNA is TGTGCCATCAGAAGGAACACTGAAGCTTTCTTT. Translation: CAIRRNTEAFF. V and J are TRBV10-3 and TRBJ1-1; D is uncertain. From germline, CDR1 is ENHRY and CDR2 SYGVKD. Trimming removed 6 bases from V and 1 base from J, with 3 bases in between. The CDR3 extends over 11 amino acids.

This sequence joins TRBV30 and TRBJ2-3; TRBD2 aligns across 8 bases. The CDR3 has 11 amino acids. The ends lost 4 bases at V and 11 bases at J; junction bases unmatched: 5. Germline CDR1 is GTSNPN and CDR2 is SVGIG (reference sequence). CDR3 sequence reads: CAWKREIMQYF. The CDR3 bases are TGTGCCTGGAAGCGGGAGATAATGCAGTATTTT.

The chain recombines TRBV3-1 (or the pseudogene TRBV3-2) with TRBJ1-5; D is unresolved. V was trimmed by 1 base and J by 4 bases, leaving 14 bases between them. CDR3 size: 16 residues. Germline CDR1 and CDR2: LGHDT and YNNKEL (reference sequence). CDR3 DNA: TGTGCCAGCAGCCAAGGTGGCTTGTCAGAAAATCAGCCCCAGCATTTT. Amino acid sequence: CASSQGGLSENQPQHF.

V gene TRBV4-1 combines with J gene TRBJ1-3; D uncertain. V lost 0 bases and J 0 bases, leaving 9 bases between the germline ends. The germline gives CDR1 MGHRA, CDR2 YSYEKL. CDR3 size: 16 residues. CDR3 sequence (DNA): TGCGCCAGCAGCCAAGATAGCCTGATCTCTGGAAACACCATATATTTT. Protein product: CASSQDSLISGNTIYF.

The chain has TRBV27 and TRBJ2-5, with D unresolved. Germline loops: CDR1 MNHEY, CDR2 SMNVEV (reference sequence). This CDR3 has 15 amino acids. The V gene lost 0 bases and the J gene lost 5 bases, with 13 bases spanning the gap. CDR3 residues: CASSLSVGPRETQYF. CDR3 coding DNA: TGTGCCAGCAGTTTATCGGTCGGCCCGCGGGAGACCCAGTACTTC.

The rearrangement links TRBV9 to TRBJ1-1; D uncertain. Between the trimmed V and J ends, which lost 2 bases and 0 bases, there was a span of 5 bases. CDR1 is SGDLS, CDR2 YYNGEE, per germline. This CDR3 is built from 13 residues. The CDR3 bases are TGTGCCAGCAGCGTTTGGATGAACACTGAAGCTTTCTTT. Amino acids: CASSVWMNTEAFF.

The chain has TRBV10-1 and TRBJ2-3; D is uncertain. Trimming stripped 0 bases from V and 3 bases from J, with 7 bases between. The germline V gene encodes CDR1 WNHNN and CDR2 SYGVQD (reference sequence). The CDR3 is 14 residues long. CDR3 protein: CASSESKITDTQYF. CDR3 bases: TGCGCCAGCAGTGAGTCGAAAATTACAGATACGCAGTATTTT.

The J gene is TRBJ2-5, the V gene TRBV27; perhaps D is TRBD1 or TRBD2 (6 bases each). The CDR3 totals 14 residues. The germline CDR1 and CDR2 sequences are MNHEY and SMNVEV (reference sequence). The V end lost 6 bases, the J end lost 5 bases, and 16 bases lay between the germline ends. This chain's CDR3 is CASSQHGGRETQYF. The CDR3 nucleotides read TGTGCCAGCAGCCAACACGGGGGCCGGGAGACCCAGTACTTC.

The rearrangement uses TRBV11-2 and TRBJ2-1, with D possibly being TRBD2 (6 bases). V gave up 7 bases and J gave up 5 bases, with 12 bases separating them. CDR1 and CDR2 (germline): SGHAT, FQNNGV. This CDR3 spans 13 amino acids. CDR3 loop: CASNIGLNNEQFF. The CDR3 nucleotides read TGTGCCAGCAACATCGGACTAAACAATGAGCAGTTCTTC.

This chain joins TRBV9 and TRBJ1-2; 9 bases agree with TRBD1. Germline lookup yields CDR1 SGDLS and CDR2 YYNGEE. The CDR3 extends over 16 amino acids. After removal of 4 bases from V and 2 bases from J, the junction contained 9 bases not matched to a gene. The CDR3 sequence is CASSWTGDSSNYGYTF. The CDR3 nucleotides are TGTGCCAGCAGCTGGACAGGGGATAGTTCGAACTATGGCTACACCTTC. The full variable domain, completed using reference TRBV9 and TRBJ1-2, is DSGVTQTPKHLITATGQRVTLRCSPRSGDLSVYWYQQSLDQGLQFLIQYYNGEERAKGNILERFSAQQFPDLHSELNLSSLELGDSALYFCASSWTGDSSNYGYTFGSGTRLTVV.

In regard to this clone: Other nucleotide sequences from this sample produce the same CDR3. V and J are TRBV6-5 and TRBJ1-1; no clear D gene. The CDR3 runs 12 residues. V was clipped by 5 bases and J by 4 bases, with 8 bases between them. CDR1 and CDR2 (germline): MNHEY, SVGAGI. DNA for the CDR3: TGTGCCAGCAGTAGAGGAGGCACTGAAGCTTTCTTT. Translating it yields CASSRGGTEAFF.

The chain uses TRBV19 and TRBJ1-1, with D uncertain. Germline CDR1 LNHDA, CDR2 SQIVND (reference sequence). CDR3 length: 13 amino acids. V was shortened by 1 base and J by 7 bases, with 10 bases between the two germline ends. The CDR3 DNA follows: TGTGCCAGTAGTATAGGCAACGGTTATGAAGCTTTCTTT. Translating gives CASSIGNGYEAFF.

This chain links TRBV27 with TRBJ2-2, with unresolved D. The V gene's germline CDR1 is MNHEY and CDR2 SMNVEV (reference sequence). Trimming cost V 3 bases and J 1 base, with 6 bases left between them. The CDR3 covers 14 residues. The DNA for the CDR3 is TGTGCCAGCAGTTTGAACCTGAACACCGGGGAGCTGTTTTTT. This sequence encodes CASSLNLNTGELFF.

The rearrangement links TRBV12-3 or TRBV12-4 to TRBJ2-2; D is undetermined. The V end lost 2 bases, the J end lost 1 base, and 2 bases lay between the germline ends. CDR3 length equals 13 residues. The CDR3 DNA reads TGTGCCAGCAGTTTACTGAACACCGGGGAGCTGTTTTTT. Protein product: CASSLLNTGELFF.

The J gene is TRBJ2-5, the V gene TRBV6-5; 8 nucleotides agree with TRBD1. Looked up from germline, CDR1 is MNHEY and CDR2 is SVGAGI. This CDR3 comprises 15 residues. Unmatched junction bases numbered 8, after V lost 6 bases and J lost 2 bases. CDR3 nucleotides: TGTGCCAGCAGGGACGAAGACAGGGGACAAGAGACCCAGTACTTC. As protein: CASRDEDRGQETQYF.

The rearrangement uses TRBV5-1 and TRBJ1-2; 7 bases are a match to TRBD1. Germline trimming cut 4 bases from V and 3 bases from J; bases unmatched to any gene: 6. The V gene's germline CDR1 is SGHRS and CDR2 YFSETQ. The CDR3 has 14 amino acids. DNA of the CDR3: TGCGCCAGCAGCGCAACAGGGGCTTACTATGGCTACACCTTC. Its translation is CASSATGAYYGYTF.

The V gene is TRBV27, the J gene TRBJ2-2; 9 bases are shared with TRBD2. The CDR3 covers 18 residues. Germline CDR1 and CDR2: MNHEY and SMNVEV (reference sequence). V lost 4 bases, J lost 8 bases, and 17 bases stayed unmatched. CDR3 sequence: CASSSLPKRGAPGGELFF. CDR3 coding DNA: TGTGCCAGCAGTTCCCTCCCCAAGCGGGGGGCCCCGGGAGGGGAGCTGTTTTTT.

CDR3 in amino acids: CATQPPGETDTQYF. CDR3 sequence (DNA): TGTGCCACCCAGCCCCCAGGGGAAACAGATACGCAGTATTTT. This chain connects TRBV19 to TRBJ2-3; D might be TRBD1 (6 bases). The V gene lost 10 bases and the J gene lost 3 bases, with 17 bases spanning the gap. The CDR3 has 14 residues. CDR1 is LNHDA, CDR2 SQIVND, per germline (reference sequence).

The sample holds one count of this clone. The gene calls are TRBV30 and TRBJ2-2; TRBD1 aligns across 8 bases. CDR1 GTSNPN and CDR2 SVGIG come from the germline V gene (reference sequence). The CDR3 is made up of 15 amino acids. The V segment lost 3 bases and the J segment 3 bases; nucleotides outside the gene matches: 6. CDR3 sequence (DNA): TGTGCCTGGAGCGCAGGGGGCGAGGACACCGGGGAGCTGTTTTTT. Protein product: CAWSAGGEDTGELFF.

This chain connects TRBV4-1 to TRBJ1-1; TRBD1 matches at 7 bases. V was pared by 1 base and J by 0 bases, with 8 bases of the junction left unmatched. The CDR3 runs to 17 residues. Per germline, CDR1 MGHRA and CDR2 YSYEKL. CDR3 in amino acids: CASSQGTGADLNTEAFF. Written as DNA, the CDR3 is TGCGCCAGCAGCCAAGGAACAGGGGCCGATTTGAACACTGAAGCTTTCTTT.

The gene calls are TRBV11-2 and TRBJ1-1, with D perhaps TRBD1 (6 bases). The germline V gene encodes CDR1 SGHAT and CDR2 FQNNGV. V was clipped by 2 bases and J by 3 bases, with 13 bases between them. CDR3 length: 15 residues. The CDR3 DNA follows: TGTGCCAGCAGCTTAACGTTAGGGGGGGACACTGAAGCTTTCTTT. This codes for CASSLTLGGDTEAFF. The full variable domain, rest sourced from reference TRBV11-2 and TRBJ1-1, is EAGVAQSPRYKIIEKRQSVAFWCNPISGHATLYWYQQILGQGPKLLIQFQNNGVVDDSQLPKDRFSAERLKGVDSTLKIQPAKLEDSAVYLCASSLTLGGDTEAFFGQGTRLTVV.